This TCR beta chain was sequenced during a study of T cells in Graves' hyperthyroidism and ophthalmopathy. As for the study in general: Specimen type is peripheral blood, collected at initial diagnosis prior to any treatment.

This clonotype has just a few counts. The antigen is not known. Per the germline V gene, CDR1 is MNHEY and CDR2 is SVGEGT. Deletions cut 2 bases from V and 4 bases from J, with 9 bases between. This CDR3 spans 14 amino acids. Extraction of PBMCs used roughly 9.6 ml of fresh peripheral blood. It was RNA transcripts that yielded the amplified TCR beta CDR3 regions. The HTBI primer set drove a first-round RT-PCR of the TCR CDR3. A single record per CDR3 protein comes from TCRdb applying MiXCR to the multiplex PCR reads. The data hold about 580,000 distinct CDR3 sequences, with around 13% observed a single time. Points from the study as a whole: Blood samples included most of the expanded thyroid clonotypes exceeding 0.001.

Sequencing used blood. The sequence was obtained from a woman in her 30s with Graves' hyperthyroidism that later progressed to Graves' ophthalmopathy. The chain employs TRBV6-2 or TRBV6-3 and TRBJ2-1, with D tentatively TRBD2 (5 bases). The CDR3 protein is CASSYLGLYNEQFF. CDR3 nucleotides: TGTGCCAGCAGTTACCTCGGACTTTACAATGAGCAGTTCTTC.